This passage covers 5 T cell receptor beta chains from one sample sequenced in a study of tumor-infiltrating lymphocytes in primary liver carcinoma. Starting material of around 490 ng total RNA yielded TCR beta cDNA via a constant-region primer. ARM-PCR was slightly modified, and three nested multiplex PCR rounds with it gave rise to the TCR beta libraries. Primers for the first two PCR rounds were TRBV1-TRBV30 forward primers and a C-beta reverse primer (roughly 10 cycles per round). TCRdb recomputed calls from the multiplex PCR reads with MiXCR, one row per CDR3 protein. The table lists approximately 330,000 distinct CDR3 sequences, approximately 65% of them singletons. It was unsorted whole blood that yielded blood RNA, and germline DNA was also extracted. Sequencing was performed on peripheral blood. These TCRs come from a middle-aged man with primary liver carcinoma and hepatitis B virus infection.

In this sample, this clonotype turned up many times. The gene calls are TRBV6-2 or TRBV6-3 and TRBJ2-2, with 9 bases identical to TRBD1. J lost 5 bases, V lost 0 bases, and 4 bases had no gene match. The CDR3 length is 16 residues. Germline CDR1 MNHEY, CDR2 SVGEGT. The CDR3 DNA is TGTGCCAGCAGTTACTCGGGGACAGGGATTACCGGGGAGCTGTTTTTT. This gives the protein CASSYSGTGITGELFF.

In the case of this clonotype: Likely a read error: the CDR3 ends without its conserved phenylalanine or tryptophan. The chain uses TRBV11-1 and TRBJ2-7; possibly TRBD1 for D (5 bases). This CDR3 is built from 16 residues. Germline assignment: CDR1 SGHAT and CDR2 FQDESV (reference sequence). V lost 5 bases and J 3 bases, leaving 20 bases between the germline ends. DNA of the CDR3: TGTGCCAGCAGCCCCTACCTTGGCAACAGGAACTACGAGCAGTACATC. Amino acids: CASSPYLGNRNYEQYI.

This clonotype came up a few times. This chain connects TRBV5-4 to TRBJ2-5; D unresolved. The CDR3 covers 15 residues. The V end was cut by 4 bases, the J end by 5 bases, with 18 bases between. Germline CDR1 and CDR2: SGHNT and YYREEE (reference sequence). CDR3: CASSRGWGIGETQYF. CDR3 bases: TGTGCCAGCAGCCGCGGATGGGGAATAGGGGAGACCCAGTACTTC.

CDR3 coding DNA: TGTGCCAGCAGTTCCACAGGGATCGTCAGAGATACGCAGTATTTT. It codes for CASSSTGIVRDTQYF. The rearrangement links TRBV28 to TRBJ2-3; a possible D gene is TRBD1 (6 bases). Germline CDR1 MDHEN, CDR2 SYDVKM. The CDR3 is made up of 15 amino acids. The germline V and J ends were trimmed by 4 bases and 5 bases, with 16 bases remaining between them.

About this clonotype itself: Here the CDR3 omits its conserved ending phenylalanine or tryptophan, so a read error is the likely source. J is TRBJ2-2 and V is TRBV12-3 or TRBV12-4; TRBD2 aligns across 13 bases. This CDR3 has 17 residues. With 6 bases clipped from V and 3 bases from J, the junction kept 7 bases outside the gene matches. Written as DNA, the CDR3 is TGTGCCAGCAGACGGACTAGCGGGAGAGGAGACACCGGGGAGCTGTTTATT. Its translation is CASRRTSGRGDTGELFI.